These T cell receptor beta chains were read from a single sample in a study of shared clonotypes between healthy human individuals. Repertoires were generated with immunoSEQ multiplex PCR, while TCRdb's copy carries only in-frame clones and drops some. The profile shows about 2.4 million clones, under 95% of them singletons. Sequencing used naive CD4+ T cells from PBMCs. The receptors come from a man younger than 35 in good health. Some clones in this sample may be carry-over from other donors' samples. Each CDR3 is given with its conserved first and last residue. The D gene is left open where the match is weak. Rows may omit the clone size; those that give it use once, few, many or a size class.

>15|once|TRBV14|TRBD2|TRBJ2-1
CASSQRLAAYNEQFF
TGTGCCAGCAGCCAGCGACTAGCGGCATACAATGAGCAGTTCTTC
>16|.|TRBV18|TRBD1|TRBJ1-5
CASSPATGTGNQPQHF
TGTGCCAGCTCACCAGCCACCGGGACAGGCAATCAGCCCCAGCATTTT
>14|.|TRBV7-7|.|TRBJ2-2
CASSLLENTGELFF
TGTGCCAGCAGCTTACTAGAGAACACCGGGGAGCTGTTTTTT
>13|.|TRBV7-9|.|TRBJ1-1
CASSLSANTEAFF
TGTGCCAGCAGTTTGTCGGCGAACACTGAAGCTTTCTTT
>15|.|TRBV6-1|.|TRBJ1-2
CASSEVGKATYGYTF
TGTGCCAGCAGTGAAGTCGGAAAGGCCACCTATGGCTACACCTTC
>15|.|TRBV28|.|TRBJ2-7
CASRLAGPLRYEQYF
TGTGCCAGCAGACTGGCAGGGCCTCTTAGATACGAGCAGTACTTC
>16|.|TRBV4-3|.|TRBJ1-3
CASSQEARSAGNTIYF
TGCGCCAGCAGCCAAGAAGCGAGGTCGGCTGGAAACACCATATATTTT
>17|.|TRBV19|TRBD1|TRBJ2-6
CASSRAGGSSGANVLTF
TGTGCCAGTAGTAGGGCAGGGGGTTCCTCTGGGGCCAACGTCCTGACTTTC
>18|.|TRBV5-3|TRBD1|TRBJ1-5
CARSRQGQERRLNQPQHF
TGTGCCAGAAGCCGGCAAGGACAGGAGAGGAGGCTAAATCAGCCCCAGCATTTT
>14|.|TRBV5-1|TRBD1|TRBJ2-5
CASSPGQPQETQYF
TGCGCCAGCAGCCCGGGACAGCCTCAAGAGACCCAGTACTTC
>16|.|TRBV5-1|.|TRBJ2-1
CASSLAEASSYNEQFF
TGCGCCAGCAGCTTGGCGGAGGCGAGCTCCTACAATGAGCAGTTCTTC
>14|.|TRBV7-9|.|TRBJ2-5
CASRLTGNQETQYF
TGTGCCAGCAGGCTCACAGGGAACCAAGAGACCCAGTACTTC
>14|once|TRBV6-1|.|TRBJ1-2
CAGRTAVGNYGYTF
TGTGCCGGGAGAACAGCGGTTGGAAATTATGGCTACACCTTC
>15|.|TRBV6-6|.|TRBJ1-5
CASSYGGNSNQPQHF
TGTGCCAGCAGTTACGGCGGGAATAGCAATCAGCCCCAGCATTTT
>17|.|TRBV27|TRBD1|TRBJ2-1
CASTPAQGARNYNEQFF
TGTGCCAGCACTCCGGCCCAGGGGGCGCGAAACTACAATGAGCAGTTCTTC
>15|.|TRBV11-2|.|TRBJ1-1
CASSLQRQMNTEAFF
TGTGCCAGCAGCTTACAGAGACAGATGAACACTGAAGCTTTCTTT
>16|.|TRBV28|.|TRBJ1-2
CASSLFHAATGSGYTF
TGTGCCAGCAGTTTATTTCATGCGGCCACGGGGAGTGGCTACACCTTC
>14|.|TRBV7-8|TRBD1|TRBJ2-6
CASSWPGTGGVLTF
TGTGCCAGCAGCTGGCCGGGGACAGGCGGCGTCCTGACTTTC
>15|.|TRBV6-6|.|TRBJ2-7
CASSYGGAQVDEQYF
TGTGCCAGCAGTTACGGGGGGGCCCAGGTCGACGAGCAGTACTTC
>13|.|TRBV4-1|.|TRBJ2-2
CASSRGGVGELFF
TGCGCCAGCAGCCGGGGCGGGGTGGGGGAGCTGTTTTTT
>16|.|TRBV27|TRBD2|TRBJ2-3
CASSSLAGVPTDTQYF
TGTGCCAGCAGTTCACTAGCGGGAGTCCCCACAGATACGCAGTATTTT
>14|.|TRBV28|.|TRBJ1-1
CASSIPQMGGRAFF
TGTGCCAGCAGCATCCCCCAGATGGGGGGGCGGGCTTTCTTT
>15|.|TRBV9|.|TRBJ2-1
CASSVGAGAPNEQFF
TGTGCCAGCAGCGTAGGGGCAGGGGCCCCCAATGAGCAGTTCTTC
>15|.|TRBV7-9|.|TRBJ2-5
CASSSTTGAQGTQYF
TGTGCCAGCAGCTCTACCACCGGGGCTCAGGGGACCCAGTACTTC
>17|.|TRBV7-8|TRBD2|TRBJ2-5
CASSGSGTSGSAETQYF
TGTGCCAGCAGCGGTTCCGGGACTAGCGGGAGTGCAGAGACCCAGTACTTC
>15|.|TRBV28|.|TRBJ2-6
CASSFPGTGANVLTF
TGTGCCAGCAGTTTTCCAGGGACCGGGGCCAACGTCCTGACTTTC
>14|.|TRBV19|.|TRBJ2-2
CASKWDLVTGELFF
TGTGCCAGTAAATGGGATCTTGTTACCGGGGAGCTGTTTTTT
>14|.|TRBV7-8|.|TRBJ1-2
CASTQYRNNYGYTF
TGTGCCAGCACCCAATACAGGAATAACTATGGCTACACCTTC
>14|.|TRBV9|.|TRBJ2-7
CASSRDPDSYEQYF
TGTGCCAGCAGCCGGGACCCCGACTCCTACGAGCAGTACTTC
>14|.|TRBV11-2|.|TRBJ2-7
CASSLTVPTYEQYF
TGTGCCAGCAGCCTGACAGTACCAACCTACGAGCAGTACTTC
>12|.|TRBV6-1|.|TRBJ1-2
CASSDLVYGYTF
TGTGCCAGCAGTGACCTGGTCTATGGCTACACCTTC
>14|.|TRBV6-5|.|TRBJ2-7
CASSYSRETYEQYF
TGTGCCAGCAGTTACTCTAGGGAAACCTACGAGCAGTACTTC
>13|.|TRBV27|.|TRBJ2-3
CASSALVTDTQYF
TGTGCCAGCAGCGCTCTTGTGACAGATACGCAGTATTTT
>16|.|TRBV13|.|TRBJ1-1
CASSLLARASFSEAFF
TGTGCCAGCAGTCTTCTAGCCAGGGCCTCTTTCTCTGAAGCTTTCTTT
>16|.|TRBV7-2|.|TRBJ2-1
CASSHLAGHSYNEQFF
TGTGCCAGCAGCCACCTCGCGGGACACTCCTACAATGAGCAGTTCTTC
>23|once|TRBV28|.|TRBJ2-6
CASSGFRYVPTDSKSSGANVLTF
TGTGCCAGCAGTGGGTTTCGATATGTTCCAACGGACAGTAAAAGCTCTGGGGCCAACGTCCTGACTTTC
>14|.|TRBV5-4|.|TRBJ2-1
CASSPVGNLDEQFF
TGTGCCAGCAGCCCGGTGGGGAATTTAGATGAGCAGTTCTTC
>17|.|TRBV18|TRBD1|TRBJ2-5
CASSPRGSRGQDETQYF
TGTGCCAGCTCACCACGTGGTAGCAGGGGGCAGGATGAGACCCAGTACTTC
>11|few|TRBV7-2|.|TRBJ2-4
CASTIWGIQYF
TGTGCCAGCACCATATGGGGCATTCAGTACTTC
>13|.|TRBV7-2|TRBD1|TRBJ2-7
CASSRDRGIEQYF
TGTGCCAGCAGCCGGGACAGGGGGATCGAGCAGTACTTC
>15|.|TRBV7-9|.|TRBJ1-3
CASSSPDRAGNTIYF
TGTGCCAGCAGTTCGCCGGACAGAGCTGGAAACACCATATATTTT